This T cell receptor (beta chain) came from a study of B cell selection in AIRE deficiency. Overall study findings and caveats: Tconv and Treg cells from AIRE-deficient patients resembled healthy donors in TCRBV usage, CDR3 length and diversity. Patient Tconv cells held 30% to 35% of Treg sequences shared by healthy donors.

This clone occurred once. Its antigen is not identified. Measured with immunoSEQ multiplex PCR; TCRdb has only the in-frame clones, and not every one. The sample holds 23,000 or so clones, nearly 95% seen once. The regulatory T cell sort gate was CD4+CD25hiCD127low/negative. The CDR3 is 12 amino acids. The V gene's germline CDR1 is SQVTM and CDR2 ANQGSEA. Trimming shortened V by 3 bases and J by 5 bases, and 10 bases separated the two germline ends. The receptor was derived from a human donor in good health. The chain links TRBV29-1 to TRBJ2-5, with a weak D call TRBD2 (6 bases). The sample consisted of CD4+CD25+ Tregs sorted from PBMCs. CDR3 nucleotide sequence: TGCAGCGTTGACGGGGGTGCTGAGACCCAGTACTTC. Amino acid sequence: CSVDGGAETQYF.